These T cell receptor beta chains were read from a single sample in a study of T cells in Graves' hyperthyroidism and ophthalmopathy. One entry per CDR3 protein results from TCRdb running MiXCR on the multiplex PCR reads. The sample carries about 350,000 distinct CDR3 sequences, roughly 13% recorded once. The sequenced sample was blood. The receptor set was obtained from a woman between 40 and 50 years old with Graves' ophthalmopathy. Both conserved end residues are part of each CDR3. A D gene is named only where the DNA matches it firmly. Clone size is not always given. Where it is, it says once, few, many or a class for expanded clones.

clone_size	v_call	j_call	d_call	cdr3_nt	cdr3_aa
few	TRBV5-6	TRBJ1-1	NA	TGTGCCAGCAGCGTCGGGGGGTCGCCAGAAGCTTTCTTT	CASSVGGSPEAFF
many	TRBV6-5	TRBJ1-4	NA	TGTGCCAGCACTTCCTCTGAAAAACTGTTTTTT	CASTSSEKLFF
many	TRBV20-1	TRBJ1-5	NA	TGCAGTGCTAGAGGACTGAAGAGCAATCAGCCCCAGCATTTT	CSARGLKSNQPQHF
many	TRBV2	TRBJ1-1	NA	TGTGCCAGCAGAGCTACGCCGAACACTGAAGCTTTCTTT	CASRATPNTEAFF
many	TRBV6-1	TRBJ1-4	TRBD1	TGTGCCAGCAGTCAAACCGGGACAGTTCTTGAAAAACTGTTTTTT	CASSQTGTVLEKLFF
many	TRBV5-1	TRBJ2-1	NA	TGCGCCAGCAGCTTGGCCCGGACAACGAATCAGGTTCTGGGGGATGAGCAGTTCTTC	CASSLARTTNQVLGDEQFF
many	TRBV27	TRBJ2-5	TRBD2	TGTGCCAGCAGTTTACTAGCGGGAGTTCAGGGTGAGACCCAGTACTTC	CASSLLAGVQGETQYF
NA	TRBV19	TRBJ1-1	TRBD1	TGTGCCAGTAGTATAGGAAACAGGGGTTTTGGTGAAGCTTTCTTT	CASSIGNRGFGEAFF
few	TRBV6-5	TRBJ1-6	NA	TGTGCCAGCAGTTACGGGGGGGCACAGGGTCCTCGCTCACCCCTCCACTTT	CASSYGGAQGPRSPLHF
many	TRBV2	TRBJ2-2	NA	TGTGCCAGCAGTGATTGGGCGGGGACGAACACCGGGGAGCTGTTTTTT	CASSDWAGTNTGELFF
NA	TRBV7-6	TRBJ2-7	TRBD2	TGTGCCAGCAGCTTCGAGCGGGGGAGCTTTCTGGAGCAGTACTTC	CASSFERGSFLEQYF
many	TRBV6-1	TRBJ1-2	NA	TGTGCCAGCAGTGAAGTGGCTGGGGGAGGCTACACCTTC	CASSEVAGGGYTF
NA	TRBV27	TRBJ2-7	NA	TGTGCCAGCGGATATGGGACATTGCGCGAGCAGTACTTC	CASGYGTLREQYF
many	TRBV20-1	TRBJ2-3	TRBD1	TGCAGTGCAAGAGAGGGGGCAACAGATACGCAGTATTTT	CSAREGATDTQYF
NA	TRBV6-1	TRBJ1-5	TRBD1	TGTGCCAGCAGGGCTCTCCGGACAGGAGGAAGCAATCAGCCCCAGCATTTT	CASRALRTGGSNQPQHF
NA	TRBV20-1	TRBJ2-7	TRBD2	TGCAGTGCTCCAACTAGCGGGATTCTCAACGAGCAGTACTTC	CSAPTSGILNEQYF
few	TRBV9	TRBJ2-2	NA	TGTGCCAGCAGCCCCCTTGGACTTGGGAACACCGGGGAGCTGTTTTTT	CASSPLGLGNTGELFF